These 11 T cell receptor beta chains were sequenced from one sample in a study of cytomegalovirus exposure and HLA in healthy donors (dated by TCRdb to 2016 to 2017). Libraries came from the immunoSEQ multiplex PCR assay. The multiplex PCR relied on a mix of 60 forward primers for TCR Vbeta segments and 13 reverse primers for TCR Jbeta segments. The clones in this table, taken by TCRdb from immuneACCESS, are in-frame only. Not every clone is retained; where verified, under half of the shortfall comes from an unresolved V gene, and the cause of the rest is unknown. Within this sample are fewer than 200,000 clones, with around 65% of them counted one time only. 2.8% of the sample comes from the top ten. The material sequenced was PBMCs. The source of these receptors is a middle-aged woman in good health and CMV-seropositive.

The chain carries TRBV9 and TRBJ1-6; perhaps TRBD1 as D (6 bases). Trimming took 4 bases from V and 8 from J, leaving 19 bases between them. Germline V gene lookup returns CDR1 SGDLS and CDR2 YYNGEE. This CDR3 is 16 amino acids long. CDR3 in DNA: TGTGCCAGCAGCCCAAGGGGGGGAGCCCGGGATTCACCCCTCCACTTT. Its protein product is CASSPRGGARDSPLHF.

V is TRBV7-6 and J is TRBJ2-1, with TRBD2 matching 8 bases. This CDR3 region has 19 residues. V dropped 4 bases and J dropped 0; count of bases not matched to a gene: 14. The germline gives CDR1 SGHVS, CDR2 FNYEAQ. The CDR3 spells CASSSRLGGGGSSYNEQFF. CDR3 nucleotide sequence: TGTGCCAGCAGCTCCCGTTTGGGGGGCGGGGGGAGCTCCTACAATGAGCAGTTCTTC.

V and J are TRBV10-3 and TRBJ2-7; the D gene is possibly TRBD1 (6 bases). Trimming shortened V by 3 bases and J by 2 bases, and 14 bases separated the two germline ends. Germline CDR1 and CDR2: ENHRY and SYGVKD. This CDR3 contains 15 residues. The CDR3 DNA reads TGTGCCATCAGTGACAGGGGTGTCTGGCCCTACGAGCAGTACTTC. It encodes CAISDRGVWPYEQYF.

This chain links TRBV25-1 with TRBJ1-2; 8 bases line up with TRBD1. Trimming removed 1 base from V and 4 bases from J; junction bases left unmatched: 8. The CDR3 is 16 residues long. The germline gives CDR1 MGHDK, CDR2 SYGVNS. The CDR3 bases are TGTGCCAGCAGTGAATTGGAGGTCGGACAGGGCTATGGCTACACCTTC. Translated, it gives CASSELEVGQGYGYTF.

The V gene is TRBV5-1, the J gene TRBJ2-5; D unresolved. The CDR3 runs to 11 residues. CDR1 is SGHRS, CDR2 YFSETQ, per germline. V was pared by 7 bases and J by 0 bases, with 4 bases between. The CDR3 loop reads CASQYQETQYF. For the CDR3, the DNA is TGCGCCAGCCAGTACCAAGAGACCCAGTACTTC.

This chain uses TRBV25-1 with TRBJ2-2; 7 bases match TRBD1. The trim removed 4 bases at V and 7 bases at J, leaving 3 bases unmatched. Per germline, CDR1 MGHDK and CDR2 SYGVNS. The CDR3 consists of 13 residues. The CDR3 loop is CASSVAGGGELFF. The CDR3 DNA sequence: TGTGCCAGCAGTGTAGCAGGGGGCGGGGAGCTGTTTTTT.

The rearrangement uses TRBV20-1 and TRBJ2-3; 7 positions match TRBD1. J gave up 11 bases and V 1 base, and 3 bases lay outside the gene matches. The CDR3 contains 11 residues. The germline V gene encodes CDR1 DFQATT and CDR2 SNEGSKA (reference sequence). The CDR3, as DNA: TGCAGTGCTAGAGGGTCAGGGGGGCAGTATTTT. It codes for CSARGSGGQYF.

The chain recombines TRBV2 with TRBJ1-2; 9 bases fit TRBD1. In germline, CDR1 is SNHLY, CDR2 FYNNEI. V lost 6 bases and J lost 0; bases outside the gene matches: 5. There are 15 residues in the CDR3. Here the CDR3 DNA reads TGTGCCAGCAGCGGGACAGGGACACCTAACTATGGCTACACCTTC. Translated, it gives CASSGTGTPNYGYTF.

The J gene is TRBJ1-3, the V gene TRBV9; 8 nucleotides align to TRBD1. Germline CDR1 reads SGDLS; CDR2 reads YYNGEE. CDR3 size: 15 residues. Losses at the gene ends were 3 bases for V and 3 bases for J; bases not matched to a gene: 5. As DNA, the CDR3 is TGTGCCAGCAGCGGCAGGACAGGGTTTGGAAACACCATATATTTT. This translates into CASSGRTGFGNTIYF.

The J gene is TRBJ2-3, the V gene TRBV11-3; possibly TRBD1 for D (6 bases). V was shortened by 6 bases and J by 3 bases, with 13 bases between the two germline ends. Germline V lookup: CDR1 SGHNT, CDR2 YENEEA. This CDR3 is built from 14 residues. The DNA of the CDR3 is TGTGCCAGCAGTCAGAGGCAGGGGACAGATACGCAGTATTTT. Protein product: CASSQRQGTDTQYF.

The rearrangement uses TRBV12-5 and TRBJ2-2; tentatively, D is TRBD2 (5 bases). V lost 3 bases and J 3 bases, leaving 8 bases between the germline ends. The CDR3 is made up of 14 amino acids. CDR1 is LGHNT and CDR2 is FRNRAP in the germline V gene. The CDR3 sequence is CASGFDYHTGELFF. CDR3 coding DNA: TGTGCTAGTGGTTTCGACTACCACACCGGGGAGCTGTTTTTT.